The entry below gives a single TCR beta chain sequence along with its context. The sample originates from a study of blood T cell repertoires in COVID-19. Germline V gene sequence: CDR1 MDHEN, CDR2 SYDVKM. V dropped 8 bases and J dropped 5 bases, with 19 bases sitting between them. The CDR3 is 16 residues long. Clones were sequenced by immunoSEQ multiplex PCR, and TCRdb holds only the in-frame ones, with some missing. The sample shows about 99,000 clones, 90% to 95% of them seen only once. This TCR was sampled from a human donor in a cohort sampled during active COVID-19. Sequenced input: peripheral blood. V and J are TRBV28 and TRBJ1-6; D unclear. The CDR3, as DNA: TGTGCCAGCCGTAAGGTCGGTGCGGGCGATAATTCACCCCTCCACTTT. Translation: CASRKVGAGDNSPLHF.